This record concerns one T cell receptor (beta chain) sequence. These data are taken from a study of T cells in Graves' hyperthyroidism and ophthalmopathy. Germline V lookup: CDR1 SGHRS, CDR2 YFSETQ. CDR3 size: 17 residues. The J segment lost 3 bases and the V segment lost 0 bases, leaving 6 bases of the junction unmatched. What was amplified from RNA transcripts were TCR beta CDR3 regions. Primed by the HTBI set, a first-round RT-PCR was run on the TCR CDR3. TCRdb processed the multiplex PCR reads anew with MiXCR; each CDR3 protein has one entry. The sample consists of a few hundred thousand distinct CDR3 sequences, around 13% of them appearing once.

The chain recombines TRBV5-1 with TRBJ2-2, with 9 bases identical to TRBD2. Sample: blood. The TCR sequence derives from a woman between 18 and 29 years old with Graves' hyperthyroidism. The CDR3 region has the DNA TGCGCCAGCAGCTTGGGCGTTAGCGGGAGTTACACCGGGGAGCTGTTTTTT. Encoded protein: CASSLGVSGSYTGELFF.